The rows below give T cell receptor beta chains drawn from one sample of a study of cytomegalovirus exposure and HLA in healthy donors. Some clones are missing from TCRdb's copy, which holds only in-frame ones; the method was immunoSEQ multiplex PCR. The table records approximately 180,000 clones, over 60% of them present only once. The source material was PBMCs. Receptors originate from a woman between 35 and 50 years old in good health and CMV-seronegative. Each CDR3 is given with its conserved first and last residue. D genes are given only for firm matches. The listing skips clone size in some rows; elsewhere it reads once, few, many or a size class.

d_call,v_call,clone_size,j_call,cdr3_aa,cdr3_nt
NA,TRBV2,NA,TRBJ1-2,CASKVQGSGGGYTF,TGTGCCAGCAAAGTTCAGGGCTCAGGTGGTGGCTACACCTTC
TRBD2,TRBV10-3,NA,TRBJ2-4,CAISESLAVAKNIQYF,TGTGCCATCAGTGAGTCACTAGCGGTAGCCAAAAACATTCAGTACTTC
NA,TRBV6-6,few,TRBJ1-3,CASSYGADTIYF,TGTGCCAGCAGTTACGGTGCGGACACCATATATTTT
TRBD1,TRBV5-1,NA,TRBJ1-2,CASSLGQGDYGYTF,TGCGCCAGCAGCTTGGGACAGGGGGACTATGGCTACACCTTC
NA,TRBV5-6,NA,TRBJ1-1,CASSFRGARNTEAFF,TGTGCCAGCAGCTTCAGGGGCGCTAGGAACACTGAAGCTTTCTTT
NA,TRBV29-1,NA,TRBJ1-2,CSPAPTEDYGYTF,TGCAGCCCCGCCCCGACAGAAGACTATGGCTACACCTTC
NA,TRBV29-1,NA,TRBJ1-1,CSVTGREAFF,TGCAGCGTAACAGGGAGAGAAGCTTTCTTT
NA,TRBV9,NA,TRBJ1-2,CASSVMGIPQGGGYTF,TGTGCCAGCAGCGTAATGGGAATTCCACAGGGCGGTGGCTACACCTTC
NA,TRBV19,NA,TRBJ2-2,CASTRQTNTGELFF,TGTGCCAGTACCCGACAGACGAACACCGGGGAGCTGTTTTTT
NA,TRBV7-6,NA,TRBJ1-4,CASSPGVGDNEKLFF,TGTGCCAGCAGCCCAGGGGTAGGAGACAATGAAAAACTGTTTTTT
TRBD1,TRBV13,NA,TRBJ1-1,CASSLGGGDTEAFF,TGTGCCAGCAGCTTAGGAGGGGGCGACACTGAAGCCTTCTTT